The next 31 T cell receptor beta chains were all read from a single sample in a study of CD8 T cells in Susac syndrome. cDNA came from around 0.54 to 1 ug RNA primed by random hexamers. Using its own MiXCR run on the immunoSEQ multiplex PCR reads, TCRdb lists one record per CDR3 protein. The sample consists of around 300,000 distinct CDR3 sequences, roughly 90% of them appearing once. The specimen was CD8+ T cells from PBMCs. The receptors were gathered from a human donor with multiple sclerosis.

This chain joins TRBV7-3 and TRBJ1-2; tentatively, D is TRBD1 (6 bases). The CDR3 extends over 15 amino acids. CDR1 and CDR2 from the germline V gene are SGHTA and FQGTGA. Trimming took 5 bases from V and 4 from J, leaving 17 bases between them. CDR3 amino acids: CASSPHGGQSYGYTF. CDR3 nucleotides: TGTGCCAGCAGCCCCCATGGGGGGCAGAGCTATGGCTACACCTTC.

The J gene is TRBJ2-3, the V gene TRBV5-1; 8 bases line up with TRBD2. The CDR3 is made up of 17 amino acids. V was clipped by 1 base and J by 5 bases; unmatched bases: 12. CDR1 and CDR2 (germline): SGHRS, YFSETQ. This chain's CDR3 is CASSLSTGGPSGDTQYF. In nucleotides, the CDR3 is TGCGCCAGCAGCTTGAGCACGGGAGGGCCTTCAGGAGATACGCAGTATTTT.

The chain uses TRBV20-1 and TRBJ1-3, with 7 bases aligning to TRBD1. V lost 5 bases, J lost 1 base, and 8 bases stayed unmatched. Germline CDR1 is DFQATT and CDR2 is SNEGSKA (reference sequence). This CDR3 region has 15 residues. CDR3 sequence: CSADDREESGNTIYF. DNA for the CDR3: TGCAGTGCTGACGACAGGGAAGAATCTGGAAACACCATATATTTT.

The chain links TRBV15 to TRBJ2-1; D not certain. This CDR3 spans 13 amino acids. Trimming shortened V by 1 base and J by 6 bases, and 7 bases separated the two germline ends. Germline assignment: CDR1 LNHNV and CDR2 YYDKDF (reference sequence). As DNA, the CDR3 is TGTGCCACCAGCAGAGCGGGCGGCAATGAGCAGTTCTTC. Its protein product is CATSRAGGNEQFF. Variable domain in full (rest from reference TRBV15 and TRBJ2-1): DAMVIQNPRYQVTQFGKPVTLSCSQTLNHNVMYWYQQKSSQAPKLLFHYYDKDFNNEADTPDNFQSRRPNTSFCFLDIRSPGLGDTAMYLCATSRAGGNEQFFGPGTRLTVL.

This chain uses TRBV15 with TRBJ1-1; perhaps TRBD1 as D (5 bases). V was trimmed by 5 bases and J by 3 bases, leaving 22 bases between them. Germline-derived CDR1 and CDR2 are LNHNV and YYDKDF (reference sequence). The CDR3 totals 17 residues. CDR3 protein: CATSEGRGLRFDTEAFF. The DNA of the CDR3 is TGTGCCACCAGCGAGGGTAGGGGACTGCGATTCGACACTGAAGCTTTCTTT. The full variable domain, with the rest looked up from reference TRBV15 and TRBJ1-1, is DAMVIQNPRYQVTQFGKPVTLSCSQTLNHNVMYWYQQKSSQAPKLLFHYYDKDFNNEADTPDNFQSRRPNTSFCFLDIRSPGLGDTAMYLCATSEGRGLRFDTEAFFGQGTRLTVV.

The rearrangement uses TRBV7-3 and TRBJ1-5; 8 nucleotides agree with TRBD1. The germline CDR1 and CDR2 sequences are SGHTA and FQGTGA. V lost 5 bases, J lost 5 bases, and 8 bases stayed unmatched. The CDR3 sequence is 15 residues long. The CDR3 loop is CASSLGQGRDQPQHF. CDR3 coding DNA: TGTGCCAGCAGCCTCGGACAGGGAAGGGATCAGCCCCAGCATTTT.

This chain links TRBV6-2 or TRBV6-3 with TRBJ1-6; no clear D. Germline V gives CDR1 MNHEY, CDR2 SVGEGT. V lost 4 bases and J 6 bases, leaving 13 bases between the germline ends. This CDR3 region has 15 residues. The CDR3 nucleotides are TGTGCCAGCAGTTCCGGGATATTCTCTAATTCACCCCTCCACTTT. Translation gives CASSSGIFSNSPLHF.

The V gene is TRBV13, the J gene TRBJ1-2; TRBD1 matches at 9 bases. Germline V gives CDR1 PRHDT, CDR2 FYEKMQ (reference sequence). V was pared by 5 bases and J by 6 bases, with 7 bases of the junction left unmatched. The CDR3 covers 14 residues. CDR3 protein: CASSLSGTGHGYTF. Here the CDR3 DNA reads TGTGCCAGCAGCCTATCCGGGACAGGGCATGGCTACACCTTC.

V is TRBV5-6 and J is TRBJ1-2; no definite D call. The CDR3 has 12 amino acids. V lost 2 bases and J lost 7, with 9 bases in between. Per the germline V gene, CDR1 is SGHDT and CDR2 is YYEEEE. The CDR3 protein is CASSFETPGYTF. CDR3 nucleotide sequence: TGTGCCAGCAGCTTCGAGACACCTGGCTACACCTTC.

The chain has TRBV19 and TRBJ1-1; D gene uncertain. Germline lookup yields CDR1 LNHDA and CDR2 SQIVND (reference sequence). This CDR3 region has 13 residues. V was trimmed by 5 bases and J by 4 bases, leaving 11 bases between them. The CDR3 coding sequence is TGTGCCAGTAGTTGGGGATCATCCACTGAAGCTTTCTTT. It translates to CASSWGSSTEAFF.

CDR3 in amino acids: CASSEGGQFSNQPQHF. In nucleotides, the CDR3 is TGTGCCAGCAGTGAAGGGGGGCAGTTTAGCAATCAGCCCCAGCATTTT. This sequence joins TRBV6-1 and TRBJ1-5; TRBD1 is a possible D gene (6 bases). This CDR3 comprises 16 residues. V shed 1 base and J shed 0 bases, with 10 bases lying between them. The V gene's germline CDR1 is MNHNS and CDR2 SASEGT.

This clonotype was counted once. This sequence joins TRBV19 and TRBJ1-5; D gene unclear. Per germline, CDR1 LNHDA and CDR2 SQIVND (reference sequence). Trimming took 3 bases from V and 4 from J, leaving 16 bases between them. The CDR3 extends over 16 amino acids. CDR3 coding DNA: TGTGCCAGTAGTATCGCCTGGCGCAGGCAAAATCAGCCCCAGCATTTT. Encoded protein: CASSIAWRRQNQPQHF.

V and J are TRBV19 and TRBJ2-2, with 8 bases fitting TRBD2. Trimming removed 4 bases from V and 10 bases from J; junction bases left unmatched: 2. Germline-derived CDR1 and CDR2 are LNHDA and SQIVND (reference sequence). The CDR3 is 12 residues long. CDR3: CASSTGLEELFF. CDR3 nucleotide sequence: TGTGCCAGTAGTACGGGACTAGAGGAGCTGTTTTTT.

V and J are TRBV11-2 and TRBJ1-2; no reliable D call. The V gene's germline CDR1 is SGHAT and CDR2 FQNNGV. With 5 bases removed from V and 8 bases from J, the gap between germline ends came to 12 bases. The length of the CDR3 is 12 residues. Here the CDR3 DNA reads TGTGCCAGCAGCCCCTCCCCTTGGGGCTACACCTTC. This encodes CASSPSPWGYTF.

The V call is TRBV7-9, the J call TRBJ2-3; D might be TRBD1 (6 bases). This CDR3 comprises 15 residues. V lost 7 bases and J lost 2, with 16 bases in between. Per germline, CDR1 SEHNR and CDR2 FQNEAQ (reference sequence). In DNA, the CDR3 is TGTGCCAGCACCTCACAGGGTGCGGACACAGATACGCAGTATTTT. As protein: CASTSQGADTDTQYF.

This clonotype occurred once. The chain uses TRBV7-2 and TRBJ2-1, with D possibly being TRBD1 (6 bases). This CDR3 has 14 amino acids. V dropped 1 base and J dropped 5 bases, with 9 bases sitting between them. CDR1 is SGHTA and CDR2 is FQGNSA in the germline V gene. The CDR3 coding sequence is TGTGCCAGCAGCTTAGGGGGGCCACACAATGAGCAGTTCTTC. It yields the protein CASSLGGPHNEQFF.

The chain links TRBV28 to TRBJ2-6; 10 bases match TRBD2. CDR1 MDHEN and CDR2 SYDVKM come from the germline V gene. The CDR3 runs to 21 residues. Trimming at V came to 5 bases and at J to 0 bases, leaving 16 bases not matched to a gene. This CDR3 is CASSPQGDRLAGGSGANVLTF. The CDR3 DNA sequence: TGTGCCAGCAGTCCACAGGGGGACCGACTAGCGGGTGGCTCTGGGGCCAACGTCCTGACTTTC.

The chain links TRBV10-3 to TRBJ2-7, with D perhaps matching TRBD1 (6 bases). Germline CDR1 reads ENHRY; CDR2 reads SYGVKD. The CDR3 contains 14 residues. The germline V and J ends were trimmed by 6 bases and 3 bases, with 15 bases remaining between them. CDR3 in DNA: TGTGCCATCAGAAACGAGGACAGACACTACGAGCAGTACTTC. Amino acids: CAIRNEDRHYEQYF.

The chain has TRBV2 and TRBJ2-6; D gene unclear. In germline, CDR1 is SNHLY, CDR2 FYNNEI. V lost 7 bases and J 0 bases, leaving 16 bases between the germline ends. The CDR3 is 17 amino acids. DNA of the CDR3: TGTGCCAGCACTCCAACCGGTTTGAGCTCTGGGGCCAACGTCCTGACTTTC. Translated, it gives CASTPTGLSSGANVLTF.

The chain is built from TRBV5-4 and TRBJ2-2; TRBD2 might be the D (6 bases). Per germline, CDR1 SGHNT and CDR2 YYREEE (reference sequence). V dropped 4 bases and J dropped 8 bases, with 15 bases sitting between them. This CDR3 comprises 14 residues. Written as DNA, the CDR3 is TGTGCCAGCAGCCCTAGGGACTGGGGAGGGGAGCTGTTTTTT. Its translation is CASSPRDWGGELFF.

This chain links TRBV7-9 with TRBJ1-1; D possibly corresponds to TRBD1 (6 bases). V lost 5 bases to trimming and J lost 8 bases, with 12 bases between them. The germline gives CDR1 SEHNR, CDR2 FQNEAQ (reference sequence). The CDR3 has 12 amino acids. The CDR3 sequence: CASSLDRPEAFF. The CDR3 nucleotides are TGTGCCAGCAGCCTCGACAGGCCGGAAGCTTTCTTT.

This chain links TRBV6-5 with TRBJ2-7; perhaps TRBD2 as D (7 bases). V dropped 6 bases and J dropped 3 bases, with 18 bases sitting between them. The CDR3 loop spans 15 amino acids. Germline CDR1 and CDR2: MNHEY and SVGAGI. CDR3 loop: CASSLFSGEGYEQYF. CDR3 nucleotide sequence: TGTGCCAGCAGCCTATTTTCAGGGGAGGGCTACGAGCAGTACTTC.

V and J are TRBV7-3 and TRBJ1-1, with TRBD1 matching 8 bases. The CDR3 contains 13 residues. With 5 bases clipped from V and 7 bases from J, the junction kept 6 bases outside the gene matches. Per germline, CDR1 SGHTA and CDR2 FQGTGA. CDR3 region: CASSPQGAGEAFF. CDR3 bases: TGTGCCAGCAGCCCTCAGGGGGCGGGTGAAGCTTTCTTT.

The chain employs TRBV29-1 and TRBJ1-1; 7 nucleotides agree with TRBD1. The V gene's germline CDR1 is SQVTM and CDR2 ANQGSEA. This CDR3 contains 13 residues. Trimming cost V 6 bases and J 0 bases; bases outside gene matches: 4. CDR3 protein: CSVSGTVNTEAFF. CDR3 nucleotide sequence: TGCAGCGTCTCCGGGACAGTGAACACTGAAGCTTTCTTT. The variable domain in full, completed from reference TRBV29-1 and TRBJ1-1, reads SAVISQKPSRDICQRGTSLTIQCQVDSQVTMMFWYRQQPGQSLTLIATANQGSEATYESGFVIDKFPISRPNLTFSTLTVSNMSPEDSSIYLCSVSGTVNTEAFFGQGTRLTVV.

The CDR3 DNA reads as TGTGCCAGCAGCCAAGGGGCGGGAGGCCCCTTAGATACGCAGTATTTT. It translates to CASSQGAGGPLDTQYF. V usage is TRBV7-3 and J usage is TRBJ2-3; TRBD2 matches 8 bases. Unmatched junction bases numbered 12, after V lost 5 bases and J lost 5 bases. The length of the CDR3 is 16 residues. In germline, CDR1 is SGHTA, CDR2 FQGTGA. The complete variable domain, with remaining parts taken from reference TRBV7-3 and TRBJ2-3, reads GAGVSQTPSNKVTEKGKYVELRCDPISGHTALYWYRQSLGQGPEFLIYFQGTGAADDSGLPNDRFFAVRPEGSVSTLKIQRTERGDSAVYLCASSQGAGGPLDTQYFGPGTRLTVL.

The rearrangement links TRBV3-1 to TRBJ1-1; maybe TRBD1 (6 bases). The CDR3 totals 22 residues. Trimming removed 4 bases from V and 0 bases from J, with 33 bases in between. Germline CDR1 LGHDT, CDR2 YNNKEL (reference sequence). Here the CDR3 reads CASSPTPNTPTPLDRMNTEAFF. In DNA, the CDR3 is TGTGCCAGCAGCCCCACCCCCAATACCCCTACCCCGTTGGACAGAATGAACACTGAAGCTTTCTTT. The variable domain in full, with the rest retrieved from reference TRBV3-1 and TRBJ1-1, is DTAVSQTPKYLVTQMGNDKSIKCEQNLGHDTMYWYKQDSKKFLKIMFSYNNKELIINETVPNRFSPKSPDKAHLNLHINSLELGDSAVYFCASSPTPNTPTPLDRMNTEAFFGQGTRLTVV.

The chain employs TRBV18 and TRBJ2-3; 7 bases match TRBD2. V was pared by 1 base and J by 1 base, with 23 bases of the junction left unmatched. The CDR3 runs 22 residues. Germline V gives CDR1 KGHSH, CDR2 LQKENI. The CDR3 protein is CASSPRVGGSWARIRRTDTQYF. The CDR3 DNA follows: TGTGCCAGCTCACCACGGGTAGGCGGGAGCTGGGCGCGGATACGGCGCACAGATACGCAGTATTTT.

V gene TRBV7-9 combines with J gene TRBJ2-7; D ambiguous. V gave up 7 bases and J gave up 6 bases, with 19 bases separating them. The CDR3 length is 14 residues. Germline lookup yields CDR1 SEHNR and CDR2 FQNEAQ (reference sequence). CDR3: CASTHPAKPGEQYF. Here the CDR3 DNA reads TGTGCCAGCACCCATCCCGCCAAACCGGGCGAGCAGTACTTC.

This sequence joins TRBV7-9 and TRBJ2-7; D remains ambiguous. The germline V and J ends were trimmed by 8 bases and 4 bases, with 9 bases remaining between them. This CDR3 comprises 11 residues. Germline loops: CDR1 SEHNR, CDR2 FQNEAQ (reference sequence). The CDR3 region has the DNA TGTGCCAGCCCACGTACGTACGAGCAGTACTTC. Translating it yields CASPRTYEQYF. Variable domain in full (rest from reference TRBV7-9 and TRBJ2-7): DTGVSQNPRHKITKRGQNVTFRCDPISEHNRLYWYRQTLGQGPEFLTYFQNEAQLEKSRLLSDRFSAERPKGSFSTLEIQRTEQGDSAMYLCASPRTYEQYFGPGTRLTVT.

The rearrangement uses TRBV15 and TRBJ2-6; D not certain. CDR1 is LNHNV, CDR2 YYDKDF, per germline (reference sequence). This CDR3 is built from 16 residues. V lost 0 bases, J lost 0 bases, and 6 bases lay in between. Here the CDR3 DNA reads TGTGCCACCAGCAGAGAGACGGGCTCTGGGGCCAACGTCCTGACTTTC. Encoded protein: CATSRETGSGANVLTF.

V usage is TRBV10-3 and J usage is TRBJ2-2, with D possibly being TRBD1 or TRBD2 (5 bases each). Trimming left V 0 bases short and J 6 bases short, with 14 bases between. CDR3 length equals 16 residues. The germline gives CDR1 ENHRY, CDR2 SYGVKD. The CDR3 coding sequence is TGTGCCATCAGTGAGTCGGTTGGTAGGGACGCCGGGGAGCTGTTTTTT. Residues: CAISESVGRDAGELFF.